The rows below give T cell receptor beta chains drawn from one sample of a study of cytomegalovirus exposure and HLA in healthy donors. The table came from immunoSEQ multiplex PCR; TCRdb's copy has only in-frame clones and leaves some out. Of about 260,000 clones listed, approximately 70% were seen once; the top ten hold 2% to 2.5%. Sequenced input: PBMCs. The receptors derive from a female donor in good health and CMV-seronegative. Both conserved end residues are part of each CDR3. D genes are given only for firm matches. A row's size may be missing; if present it is once, few, many or a size class.

NA	NA	TRBV5-4	TRBJ2-2	TGTGCCAGCAGCTTGGCCCCTGCGGAGCACACCGGGGAGCTGTTTTTT	CASSLAPAEHTGELFF
NA	NA	TRBV11-3	TRBJ2-3	TGTGCCAGCACGGGCCAGGGGACAGATACGCAGTATTTT	CASTGQGTDTQYF
TRBD1	few	TRBV19	TRBJ2-5	TGTGCCAGCGCCGACAGGGGGTCTTCTGGGGAGACCCAGTACTTC	CASADRGSSGETQYF
TRBD2	NA	TRBV10-2	TRBJ2-5	TGCGCCAGCAGTGAGGGGACCCTGACTAGCGGGAGGGGAGGGCAGTACTTC	CASSEGTLTSGRGGQYF
NA	NA	TRBV7-9	TRBJ2-3	TGTGCCAGCAGCCAAGCACTGATATCAGATACGCAGTATTTT	CASSQALISDTQYF
NA	NA	TRBV5-6	TRBJ2-7	TGTGCCAGCAGCTTGTGGGGCAACTACGAGCAGTACTTC	CASSLWGNYEQYF
TRBD2	few	TRBV19	TRBJ2-2	TGTGCCAGTAGTACTAGCGGGACGGGACTGGGCGGGGAGCTGTTTTTT	CASSTSGTGLGGELFF
TRBD2	NA	TRBV28	TRBJ2-7	TGTGCCAGCAGTTTTGATACTAGCGGGAGAACCAACTACGAGCAGTACTTC	CASSFDTSGRTNYEQYF
NA	NA	TRBV7-2	TRBJ2-7	TGTGCCAGCAGCGCAGAGGGCAGTTCCTACGAGCAGTACTTC	CASSAEGSSYEQYF
TRBD2	NA	TRBV7-6	TRBJ2-5	TGTGCCAGCAGCTTAGAGGGTGCGGGAGGAAAGGAGACCCAGTACTTC	CASSLEGAGGKETQYF
NA	few	TRBV5-1	TRBJ2-3	TGCGCCAGCAGCCCGGAGGTGCCAGATACGCAGTATTTT	CASSPEVPDTQYF
NA	NA	TRBV6-5	TRBJ1-5	TGTGCCAGCAGACGAAGGGAGGATCAGCCCCAGCATTTT	CASRRREDQPQHF
TRBD2	NA	TRBV7-9	TRBJ2-7	TGTTCCAGCAGCGCCCGCCAGGTAGGCGGGAGATCTATGGCCTACGAGCAGTACTTC	CSSSARQVGGRSMAYEQYF
TRBD1	NA	TRBV6-5	TRBJ2-3	TGTGCCAGCAGTTTGACAGGGTTGGCAGATACGCAGTATTTT	CASSLTGLADTQYF
NA	NA	TRBV20-1	TRBJ1-2	TGCAGTGCGCCCCAGAATGGCTACACCTTC	CSAPQNGYTF
TRBD1	NA	TRBV7-9	TRBJ1-1	TGTTCCAGCAGCTTAGACAGGGCGGTTAACACTGAAGCTTTCTTT	CSSSLDRAVNTEAFF
TRBD1	NA	TRBV30	TRBJ2-5	TGTGCCTGGAGCAGGGACAGGGGTAGTCAAGAGACCCAGTACTTC	CAWSRDRGSQETQYF
NA	few	TRBV5-1	TRBJ2-2	TGCGCCAGCAGCTTGGAGGCTAGTACCGGGGAGCTGTTTTTT	CASSLEASTGELFF
NA	NA	TRBV5-4	TRBJ2-7	TGTGCCAGCAGCTTTGGGGCGTCCCACGGGCTCTACGAGCAGTACTTC	CASSFGASHGLYEQYF
NA	NA	TRBV19	TRBJ1-1	TGTGCCAGTAGGACGGGGGGAAGTGAAGCTTTCTTT	CASRTGGSEAFF
NA	NA	TRBV19	TRBJ1-5	TGTGCCAGTAGAAAGGAGGGGTACAATCAGCCCCAGCATTTT	CASRKEGYNQPQHF
TRBD2	NA	TRBV9	TRBJ2-1	TGTGCCAGCAGCCCCTATAGCGGGAGACGTGAGATCAGTGAGCAGTTCTTC	CASSPYSGRREISEQFF
TRBD1	few	TRBV5-1	TRBJ1-6	TGCGCCAGCAGCGAGGCAGGGGGATATAATTCACCCCTCCACTTT	CASSEAGGYNSPLHF
NA	NA	TRBV7-9	TRBJ2-3	TGTGCCAGCAGCCATCCAGATACGCAGTATTTT	CASSHPDTQYF
NA	NA	TRBV7-8	TRBJ2-1	TGTGCCAGCAGCCCCCCCCATGCGGGGAACAATGAGCAGTTCTTC	CASSPPHAGNNEQFF
TRBD1	NA	TRBV30	TRBJ1-5	TGTGCCTGGAGGGACAGGGCCGATCAGCCCCAGCATTTT	CAWRDRADQPQHF
TRBD2	once	TRBV7-2	TRBJ2-2	TGTGCCAGCAGACTAGCGGGAGTGGACACCGGGGAGCTGTTTTTT	CASRLAGVDTGELFF
NA	NA	TRBV19	TRBJ2-7	TGTGCCAGTAGTGCGACTGGAGCCTACGAGCAGTACTTC	CASSATGAYEQYF
TRBD1	NA	TRBV7-9	TRBJ1-1	TGTGCCAGCAGCGGTACAGGGGGCGCGGACACTGAAGCTTTCTTT	CASSGTGGADTEAFF
NA	once	TRBV11-2	TRBJ1-2	TGTGCCAGCAGCTTAGGCAGGGATTCTGGCTACACCTTC	CASSLGRDSGYTF
TRBD1	NA	TRBV28	TRBJ2-1	TGTGCCAGCAGTTTTGCTGGACAGGGTATTTACAATGAGCAGTTCTTC	CASSFAGQGIYNEQFF
TRBD1	few	TRBV10-3	TRBJ2-7	TGTGCCACCTTTGACAGGGGGCCAAACGAGCAGTACTTC	CATFDRGPNEQYF